This T cell receptor beta chain was profiled in a study of T cell responses to AZD1222 COVID-19 vaccine. Study outcomes and limitations: Repertoires were collected only later (after the peak T cell response had occurred). Close to half of spike-specific TCRs reportedly recognize unmutated variant regions. Females outnumbered males among donors, who were mostly white British; clonal diversity was possibly underestimated. It was only a handful of AZD1222 recipients who were seropositive at baseline.

Of note for this clone: Its specificity is unknown.

Sequenced by immunoSEQ multiplex PCR; TCRdb stores in-frame clones only, minus some. This sample has about 200,000 clones; roughly nine tenths occur once, and the top ten carry less than 4.5%. Germline-derived CDR1 and CDR2 are MNHEY and SMNVEV (reference sequence). With 2 bases removed from V and 4 bases from J, the gap between germline ends came to 23 bases. The CDR3 has 19 amino acids. The chain couples TRBV27 to TRBJ2-2; a possible D gene is TRBD2 (7 bases). This specimen consisted of peripheral blood, obtained 28 days after the second dose of the MenACWY control vaccine. This clonotype was obtained from an adult who received the MenACWY meningococcal vaccine as a control. Written as DNA, the CDR3 is TGTGCCAGCAGTTTAGGTTTCCGGGGGGCGACTAGGGCCACCGGGGAGCTGTTTTTT. Residues: CASSLGFRGATRATGELFF.